These T cell receptor beta chains were read from a single sample in a study of shared T cell receptors in the human thymus. Sequencing used immunoSEQ multiplex PCR; TCRdb keeps in-frame clones, though not all of them. The top ten hold 0.015% to 0.025% of the sample, which has hundreds of thousands of clones, more than 85% seen once. The sequenced sample was thymocytes. The receptors originated from a human donor. Both conserved end residues are part of each CDR3. D genes are given only for firm matches. Only some rows state a clone size, as once, few, many or a class for expanded clones.

v_gene	j_gene	len	abundance	d_gene	CDR3nt	CDR3aa
TRBV4-2	TRBJ2-7	17	-	-	TGTGCCAGCAGCCAAACTACTTCGGATAACGGGGTTTACGAGCAGTACTTC	CASSQTTSDNGVYEQYF
TRBV28	TRBJ1-2	14	-	-	TGTGCCAGCAGTTTATTACGGGACATCGATGGCTACACCTTC	CASSLLRDIDGYTF
TRBV5-1	TRBJ2-7	15	-	TRBD2	TGCGCCAGCAGCCTTACTAGCGGGCATAGAGGCGAGCAGTACTTC	CASSLTSGHRGEQYF
TRBV7-9	TRBJ1-2	13	-	TRBD1	TGTGCCAGCAGCTTCCGACAGGGTAGTGGCTACACCTTC	CASSFRQGSGYTF
TRBV27	TRBJ2-1	17	-	TRBD1	TGTGCCAGCAGTTTTAACTCCGGGACAGGTACCTACAATGAGCAGTTCTTC	CASSFNSGTGTYNEQFF
TRBV19	TRBJ1-5	15	-	TRBD1	TGTGCCAGTAGTATACGGGACAGACTAAATCAGCCCCAGCATTTT	CASSIRDRLNQPQHF
TRBV5-1	TRBJ2-7	16	once	TRBD2	TGCGCCAGCAGCTTTCGCGGGAGGTTTAAGTCCTACGAGCAGTACTTC	CASSFRGRFKSYEQYF
TRBV29-1	TRBJ2-3	10	once	-	TGCAGCGTTCTCAGAGATACGCAGTATTTT	CSVLRDTQYF
TRBV28	TRBJ1-2	16	-	-	TGTGCCAGCAGTTTTCGAGGGGTCTCCCCGCGCTATGGCTACACCTTC	CASSFRGVSPRYGYTF
TRBV6-1	TRBJ1-2	13	-	-	TGTGCCAGCAGTGAATTGGGGAACTATGGCTACACCTTC	CASSELGNYGYTF
TRBV11-2	TRBJ2-3	11	-	-	TGTGCCAGCAGGGTAACAGATACGCAGTATTTT	CASRVTDTQYF
TRBV7-9	TRBJ2-1	15	-	TRBD2	TGTGCCAGCAGCTGCCGAACTAGCGGGAGCGCTGAGCAGTTCTTC	CASSCRTSGSAEQFF
TRBV27	TRBJ2-1	15	-	-	TGTGCCAGCAGTTTGGGAGGGGGGATTTACAATGAGCAGTTCTTC	CASSLGGGIYNEQFF